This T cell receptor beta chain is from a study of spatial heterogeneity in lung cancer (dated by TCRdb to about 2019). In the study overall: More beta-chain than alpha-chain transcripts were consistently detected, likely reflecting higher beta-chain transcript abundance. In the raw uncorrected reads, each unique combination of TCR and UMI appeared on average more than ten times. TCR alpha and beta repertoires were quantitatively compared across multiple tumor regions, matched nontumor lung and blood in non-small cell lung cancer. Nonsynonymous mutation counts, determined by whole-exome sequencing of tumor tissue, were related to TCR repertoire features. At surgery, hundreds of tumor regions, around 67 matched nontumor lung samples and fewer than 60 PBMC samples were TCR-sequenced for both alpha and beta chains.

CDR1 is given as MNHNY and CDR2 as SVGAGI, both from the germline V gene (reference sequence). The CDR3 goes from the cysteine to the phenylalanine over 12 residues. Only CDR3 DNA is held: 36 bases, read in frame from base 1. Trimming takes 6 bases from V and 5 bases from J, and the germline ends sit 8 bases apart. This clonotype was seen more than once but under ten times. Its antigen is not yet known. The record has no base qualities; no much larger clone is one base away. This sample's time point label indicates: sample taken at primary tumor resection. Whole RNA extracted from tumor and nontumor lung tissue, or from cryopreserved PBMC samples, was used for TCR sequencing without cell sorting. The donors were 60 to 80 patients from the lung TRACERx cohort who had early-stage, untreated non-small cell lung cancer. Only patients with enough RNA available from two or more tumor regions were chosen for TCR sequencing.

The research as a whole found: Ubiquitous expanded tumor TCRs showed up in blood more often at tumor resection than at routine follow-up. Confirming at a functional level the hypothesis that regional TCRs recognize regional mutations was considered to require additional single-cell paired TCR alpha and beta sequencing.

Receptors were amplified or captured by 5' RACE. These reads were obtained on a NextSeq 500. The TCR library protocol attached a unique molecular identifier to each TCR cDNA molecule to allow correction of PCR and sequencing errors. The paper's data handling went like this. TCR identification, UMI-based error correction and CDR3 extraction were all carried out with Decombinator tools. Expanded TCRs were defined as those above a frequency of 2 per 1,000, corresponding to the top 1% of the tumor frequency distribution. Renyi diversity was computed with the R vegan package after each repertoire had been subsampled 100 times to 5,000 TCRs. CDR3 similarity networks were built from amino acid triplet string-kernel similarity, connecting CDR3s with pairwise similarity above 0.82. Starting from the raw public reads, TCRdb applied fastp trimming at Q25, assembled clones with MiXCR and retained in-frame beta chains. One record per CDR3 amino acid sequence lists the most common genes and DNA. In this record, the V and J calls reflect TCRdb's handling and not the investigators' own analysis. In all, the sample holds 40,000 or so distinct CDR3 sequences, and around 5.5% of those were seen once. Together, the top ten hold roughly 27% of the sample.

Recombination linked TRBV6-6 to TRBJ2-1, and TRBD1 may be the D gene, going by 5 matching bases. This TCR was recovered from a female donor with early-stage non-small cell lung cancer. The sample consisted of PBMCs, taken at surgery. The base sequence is TGTGCCAGCAGCCAAGGGGACAATGAGCAGTTCTTC. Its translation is CASSQGDNEQFF.